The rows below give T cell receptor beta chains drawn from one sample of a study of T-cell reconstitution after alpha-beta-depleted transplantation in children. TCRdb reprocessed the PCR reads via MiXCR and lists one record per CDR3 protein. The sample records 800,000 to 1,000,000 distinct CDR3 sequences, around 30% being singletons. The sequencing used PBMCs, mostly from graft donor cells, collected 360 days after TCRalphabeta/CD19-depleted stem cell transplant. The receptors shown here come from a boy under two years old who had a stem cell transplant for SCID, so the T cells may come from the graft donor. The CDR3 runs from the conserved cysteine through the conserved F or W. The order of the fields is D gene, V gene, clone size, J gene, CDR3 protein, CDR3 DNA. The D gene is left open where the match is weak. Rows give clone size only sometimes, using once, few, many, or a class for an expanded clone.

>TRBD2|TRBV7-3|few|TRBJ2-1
CASSFGGALNNEQFF
TGTGCCAGCAGCTTCGGGGGGGCTTTGAACAATGAGCAGTTCTTC
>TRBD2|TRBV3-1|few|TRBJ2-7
CASSDSQRGESYEQYF
TGTGCCAGCAGCGATTCCCAGCGGGGGGAATCCTACGAGCAGTACTTC
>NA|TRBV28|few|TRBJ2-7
CASSLRDPGLSHEQYF
TGTGCCAGCAGTTTACGGGACCCGGGCCTAAGCCACGAGCAGTACTTC
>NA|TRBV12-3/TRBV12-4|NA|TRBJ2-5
CASSLRTVETQYF
TGTGCCAGCAGTTTGAGGACAGTAGAGACCCAGTACTTC
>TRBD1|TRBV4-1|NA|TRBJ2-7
CASSQVDRGRGEQYF
TGCGCCAGCAGCCAAGTGGACAGGGGGAGGGGAGAGCAGTACTTC
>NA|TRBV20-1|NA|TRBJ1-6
CSARANNSPLHF
TGCAGTGCTAGAGCCAATAATTCACCCCTCCACTTT
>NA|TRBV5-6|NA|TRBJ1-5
CASSLDLGQPQHF
TGTGCCAGCAGCTTGGATCTTGGACAGCCCCAGCATTTT
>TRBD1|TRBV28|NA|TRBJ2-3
CASSSTYFPTGTGRTDTQYF
TGTGCCAGCAGTTCCACGTACTTCCCCACCGGGACAGGGAGGACAGATACGCAGTATTTT
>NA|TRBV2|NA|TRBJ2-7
CASSFRAFYEQYF
TGTGCCAGCAGTTTCAGGGCCTTCTACGAGCAGTACTTC
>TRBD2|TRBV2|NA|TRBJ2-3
CASSSPGIVAGATDTQYF
TGTGCCAGCAGTTCCCCGGGGATTGTAGCGGGGGCCACAGATACGCAGTATTTT
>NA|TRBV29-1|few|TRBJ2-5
CSVLRDIEETQYF
TGCAGCGTTCTCAGGGACATTGAGGAGACCCAGTACTTC
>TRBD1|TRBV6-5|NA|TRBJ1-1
CASSYGTGKVNTEAFF
TGTGCCAGCAGTTACGGGACAGGGAAGGTGAACACTGAAGCTTTCTTT
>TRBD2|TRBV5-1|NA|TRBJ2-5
CASSLVPGLAGETQYF
TGCGCCAGCAGCCTTGTACCGGGACTAGCCGGAGAGACCCAGTACTTC
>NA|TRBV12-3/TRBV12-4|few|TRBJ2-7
CASSQMGQREYF
TGTGCCAGCAGCCAGATGGGGCAAAGGGAGTACTTC
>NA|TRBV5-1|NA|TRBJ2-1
CASSFEGFEQFF
TGCGCCAGCAGCTTTGAAGGATTTGAGCAGTTCTTC
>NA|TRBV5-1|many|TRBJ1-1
CASSVGGVNTEAFF
TGCGCCAGCAGTGTGGGGGGCGTGAACACTGAAGCTTTCTTT
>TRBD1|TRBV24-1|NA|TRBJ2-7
CATSDGKGALSYEQYF
TGTGCCACCAGTGATGGTAAGGGGGCGCTTTCCTACGAGCAGTACTTC
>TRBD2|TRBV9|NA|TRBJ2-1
CASSVEGAGGPGEQFF
TGTGCCAGCAGCGTAGAGGGGGCGGGGGGGCCCGGTGAGCAGTTCTTC
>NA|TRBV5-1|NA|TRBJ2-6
CASSLPTARSGANVLTF
TGCGCCAGCAGCCTTCCAACAGCCCGCTCTGGGGCGAACGTCCTGACTTTC
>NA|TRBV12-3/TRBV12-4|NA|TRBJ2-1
CASSFVEGSEQFF
TGTGCCAGCAGTTTTGTAGAGGGGAGTGAGCAGTTCTTC
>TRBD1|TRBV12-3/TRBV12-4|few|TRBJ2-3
CASRKGQTTDTQYF
TGTGCCAGCAGGAAGGGACAGACCACAGATACGCAGTATTTT
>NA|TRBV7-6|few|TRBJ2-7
CASSLEPGYEQYF
TGTGCCAGCAGCTTAGAACCGGGCTACGAGCAGTACTTC
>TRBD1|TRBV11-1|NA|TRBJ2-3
CASSSLYRGRPPPDTQYF
TGTGCCAGCAGCTCGCTATACAGGGGGCGCCCCCCCCCAGATACGCAGTATTTT
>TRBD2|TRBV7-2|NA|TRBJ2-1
CASSLALASGGTYNEQFF
TGTGCCAGCAGCTTAGCCTTGGCTAGCGGGGGTACCTACAATGAGCAGTTCTTC
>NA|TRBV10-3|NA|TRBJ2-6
CAISSSSGANVLTF
TGTGCCATCAGTAGTAGCTCTGGGGCCAACGTCCTGACTTTC
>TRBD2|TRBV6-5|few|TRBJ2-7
CASSSRTSGEYEQYF
TGTGCCAGCAGTTCCCGGACTAGCGGGGAGTACGAGCAGTACTTC
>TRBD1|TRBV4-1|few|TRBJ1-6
CASSLLVAGQGYSPLHF
TGCGCCAGCAGCCTTCTTGTCGCGGGACAGGGTTACTCACCCCTCCACTTT
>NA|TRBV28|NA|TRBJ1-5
CASSRQVISNQPQHF
TGTGCCAGCAGCAGACAGGTAATTAGCAATCAGCCCCAGCATTTT
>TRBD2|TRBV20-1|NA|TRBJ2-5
CSARRFSGGSQETQYF
TGCAGTGCTAGGCGTTTTAGCGGGGGGTCACAAGAGACCCAGTACTTC
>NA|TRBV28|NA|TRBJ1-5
CASSLSGSQSNQPQHF
TGTGCCAGCAGTTTATCAGGGTCCCAGAGCAATCAGCCCCAGCATTTT
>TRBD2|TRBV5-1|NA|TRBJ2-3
CASSSPSGPTDTQYF
TGCGCCAGCAGCTCACCTAGCGGGCCGACAGATACGCAGTATTTT
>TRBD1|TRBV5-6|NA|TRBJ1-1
CASSPGGQGVLGAFF
TGTGCCAGCAGCCCAGGAGGGCAGGGGGTTCTCGGGGCTTTCTTT
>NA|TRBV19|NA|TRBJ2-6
CASSLWGAGANVLTF
TGTGCCAGTAGTTTGTGGGGGGCTGGGGCCAACGTCCTGACTTTC